A selection of T cell receptor beta chains follows, all from one sample in a study of patients and donors after allogeneic stem cell transplantation. TCRdb re-analysed the RT-PCR reads in MiXCR, keeping a single row per CDR3 protein. Here the sample spans approximately 250,000 distinct CDR3 sequences, 11% to 15% being singletons. Source material: blood, either unsorted or a sorted T cell fraction (not recorded which). These receptors all come from a human donor who was either an allogeneic HSCT recipient or a stem cell or donor lymphocyte infusion donor (not recorded which). It is not recorded whose cells these are; they may come from a transplant donor. Each CDR3 is given with its conserved first and last residue. A D gene is named only where the DNA matches it firmly. The size of a clone is reported for some rows only, either as once, few or many, or as a class for expanded clones.

d_call j_call v_call clone_size cdr3_aa cdr3_nt
- TRBJ1-2 TRBV5-1 - CASSPSTGYGYTF TGCGCCAGCAGCCCCTCGACCGGCTATGGCTACACCTTC
- TRBJ2-3 TRBV5-1 - CASSLDEVLSTDTQYF TGCGCCAGCAGCTTGGACGAGGTTTTGAGCACAGATACGCAGTATTTT
- TRBJ2-7 TRBV7-2 - CASSSGQGRLYEQYF TGTGCCAGCAGCTCAGGCCAGGGGCGGCTTTACGAGCAGTACTTC
- TRBJ2-4 TRBV10-2 many CASSESRGRSAKNIQYF TGCGCCAGCAGTGAGTCGCGGGGAAGGTCGGCCAAAAACATTCAGTACTTC
- TRBJ1-5 TRBV20-1 few CSASAGFGNQPQHF TGCAGTGCTAGTGCTGGGTTTGGCAATCAGCCCCAGCATTTT
TRBD2 TRBJ2-1 TRBV7-2 many CASSPRVGRVEQFF TGTGCCAGCAGCCCGCGTGTAGGGAGGGTTGAGCAGTTCTTC
TRBD2 TRBJ2-2 TRBV6-2/TRBV6-3 few CASKGAGRSGELFF TGTGCCAGCAAAGGAGCGGGGAGGTCCGGGGAGCTGTTTTTT
TRBD1 TRBJ2-3 TRBV5-1 many CASSLSSGQGVGTQYF TGCGCCAGCAGCTTGTCGTCGGGACAGGGAGTAGGTACGCAGTATTTT
- TRBJ2-2 TRBV29-1 - CSVEAPGSSTGELFF TGCAGCGTTGAAGCTCCTGGGTCGAGCACCGGGGAGCTGTTTTTT
TRBD1 TRBJ2-7 TRBV7-9 - CASSSTGTEEYEQYF TGTGCCAGCAGCTCAACCGGGACAGAAGAATACGAGCAGTACTTC
- TRBJ1-1 TRBV12-3/TRBV12-4 few CASRPTRENTEAFF TGTGCCAGCAGGCCGACACGAGAGAACACTGAAGCTTTCTTT
- TRBJ1-5 TRBV27 many CASSFREDQPQHF TGTGCCAGCAGTTTCAGGGAGGATCAGCCCCAGCATTTT
TRBD1 TRBJ2-3 TRBV5-5 - CASSQGPRQGAGMDTQYF TGTGCCAGCAGCCAGGGACCTCGACAGGGGGCAGGAATGGATACGCAGTATTTT
- TRBJ1-1 TRBV29-1 - CSVELDTEAFF TGCAGCGTTGAACTGGACACTGAAGCTTTCTTT
TRBD2 TRBJ2-1 TRBV6-4 few CASSVKREAPNEQFF TGTGCCAGCAGCGTCAAGCGGGAGGCCCCCAATGAGCAGTTCTTC
- TRBJ2-3 TRBV3-1 once CASSQEGWSATDTQYF TGTGCCAGCAGCCAGGAGGGTTGGAGTGCGACAGATACGCAGTATTTT
TRBD2 TRBJ2-3 TRBV11-2 many CASSLVLAVTDTQYF TGTGCCAGCAGCTTAGTACTAGCGGTCACAGATACGCAGTATTTT
TRBD1 TRBJ2-1 TRBV25-1 - CASSELGTGVNEQFF TGTGCCAGCAGTGAATTGGGGACAGGGGTCAATGAGCAGTTCTTC
- TRBJ2-3 TRBV18 few CASSRRLSSTDTQYF TGTGCCAGCTCACGTCGTTTATCTAGCACAGATACGCAGTATTTT
- TRBJ1-3 TRBV3-1 few CASSQDPAGNTIYF TGTGCCAGCAGCCAAGATCCAGCTGGAAACACCATATATTTT
- TRBJ2-1 TRBV11-2 few CASSLGWGEQFF TGTGCCAGCAGCTTAGGTTGGGGGGAGCAGTTCTTC
- TRBJ1-2 TRBV3-1 few CASSQDPRGGHGYTF TGTGCCAGCAGCCAAGATCCCAGGGGTGGCCATGGCTACACCTTC
- TRBJ2-2 TRBV12-3/TRBV12-4 many CASSPRGHLAGELFF TGTGCCAGCAGTCCCAGGGGCCATCTCGCCGGGGAGCTGTTTTTT